Listed below are T cell receptor beta chains from one sample, sequenced in a study of OX40 agonist ivuxolimab in advanced cancers. Clones were sequenced by immunoSEQ multiplex PCR, and TCRdb holds only the in-frame ones, with some missing. In the table there are around 46,000 clones, approximately 86% of which are singletons. Sample: CD4+ or CD8+ T cells sorted from blood, taken in a trial of the OX40 agonist ivuxolimab. The source is an adult with an advanced solid tumor such as melanoma, head and neck, liver or kidney cancer. Each CDR3 is given with its conserved first and last residue. A D gene is named only where the DNA matches it firmly.

D: -
J: TRBJ1-3
V: TRBV27
CDR3: CASTLCSLGGREYTIYF

D: -
J: TRBJ2-7
V: TRBV10-3
CDR3: CAISESGWAYEQYF

D: -
J: TRBJ2-1
V: TRBV7-3
CDR3: CASSPGTVREQFF

D: -
J: TRBJ2-2
V: TRBV5-5
CDR3: CASRTRRVGDTGELFF

D: -
J: TRBJ2-7
V: TRBV6-5
CDR3: CASSSGFSDEQYF

D: -
J: TRBJ1-5
V: TRBV2
CDR3: CASSETGYSNQPQHF

D: -
J: TRBJ1-2
V: TRBV27
CDR3: CASSLSFSGGILGYTF

D: -
J: TRBJ1-1
V: TRBV6-5
CDR3: CASSYDGQTTEAFF

D: TRBD1
J: TRBJ1-5
V: TRBV29-1
CDR3: CSAATGGNQPQHF

D: -
J: TRBJ1-1
V: TRBV18
CDR3: CASSPREPPIMNTEAFF

D: -
J: TRBJ2-2
V: TRBV7-6
CDR3: CASSLGWGYGELFF

D: -
J: TRBJ2-1
V: TRBV7-9
CDR3: CASSFDSYNEQFF

D: -
J: TRBJ1-4
V: TRBV7-9
CDR3: CASSLVAESEKLFF

D: TRBD1
J: TRBJ1-5
V: TRBV7-9
CDR3: CASSLEGAPGQPQHF